The clone carrying this T cell receptor beta chain was seen a handful of times. Its antigen is unknown. Indicated time point: newly diagnosed GD, antithyroid drugs for less than 3 months. The TCR library used RNA extracted from PBMCs. This sample was taken from a study of regulatory T cells in long-lasting Graves disease. Study-wide findings and caveats: Favored gene segments in persistent disease were TRBV28, TRBJ1-2 and TRBJ2-5.

To make TCR beta libraries, researchers used iRepertoire HTBI primers and Arm-PCR of CDR3 regions. TCRdb reprocessed the multiplex PCR reads with MiXCR, giving one entry per CDR3 protein. The sample yields 400,000 to 550,000 distinct CDR3 sequences, roughly 17% seen once. The length of the CDR3 is 20 residues. V shed 0 bases and J 1 base; nucleotides not matched to a gene: 8. The germline V gene has CDR1 MNHEY and CDR2 SVGEGT. These same records also appear under a second study, on T cells in Graves' hyperthyroidism and ophthalmopathy.

This chain joins TRBV6-2 or TRBV6-3 and TRBJ2-1; the match to TRBD2 covers 14 bases. The specimen was peripheral blood mononuclear cells (PBMCs), collected at new diagnosis, from a patient treated with antithyroid drugs. The TCR originated in a woman younger than 30 with Graves disease. This chain's CDR3 is CASSYSPGLAGELSYNEQFF. Written as DNA, the CDR3 is TGTGCCAGCAGTTACTCCCCGGGACTAGCGGGAGAATTATCCTACAATGAGCAGTTCTTC.